The 14 T cell receptor beta chains below all came from one sample that was sequenced in a study of response to subunit inactivated influenza vaccine. TCRdb reanalysed the RT-PCR reads using MiXCR and keeps one entry per CDR3 protein. Of 600,000 to 850,000 distinct CDR3 sequences in the sample, about 15% were seen once. The material was PBMCs from blood, obtained 14 days before vaccination. The receptors originated from a man aged 45 to 65 who received an inactivated influenza vaccine.

This rearrangement joins TRBV7-9 to TRBJ1-2; unclear D gene. Trimming took 0 bases from V and 4 from J, leaving 6 bases between them. The CDR3 runs 13 residues. Germline assignment: CDR1 SEHNR and CDR2 FQNEAQ (reference sequence). The CDR3 reads CASSLADTYGYTF. CDR3 coding DNA: TGTGCCAGCAGCTTAGCAGACACCTATGGCTACACCTTC. The full variable domain, rest sourced from reference TRBV7-9 and TRBJ1-2, is DTGVSQNPRHKITKRGQNVTFRCDPISEHNRLYWYRQTLGQGPEFLTYFQNEAQLEKSRLLSDRFSAERPKGSFSTLEIQRTEQGDSAMYLCASSLADTYGYTFGSGTRLTVV.

Many counts were recorded for this clonotype. The genes are TRBV4-2 and TRBJ1-2; no reliable D call. The CDR3 covers 13 residues. Germline V gene data show CDR1 as LGHNA and CDR2 as YNFKEQ. Deletions cut 4 bases from V and 9 bases from J, with 15 bases between. The CDR3 nucleotides read TGTGCCAGCAGCCGCACCCGAACAGAACGCTACACCTTC. Translated, it gives CASSRTRTERYTF.

This clonotype has a handful of counts. V gene TRBV20-1 combines with J gene TRBJ2-7, with D possibly matching TRBD1 (6 bases). Germline V gene lookup returns CDR1 DFQATT and CDR2 SNEGSKA (reference sequence). The CDR3 spans 14 residues. The ends were cut back, 3 bases at V and 3 bases at J, with 15 bases in the middle. CDR3 protein: CSARRLQGYYEQYF. CDR3 coding DNA: TGCAGTGCTAGGAGGCTACAGGGATACTACGAGCAGTACTTC.

The chain carries TRBV7-9 and TRBJ1-5; D not certain. V was trimmed by 5 bases and J by 6 bases, leaving 11 bases between them. Germline lookup yields CDR1 SEHNR and CDR2 FQNEAQ (reference sequence). The length of the CDR3 is 13 residues. CDR3 DNA sequence: TGTGCCAGCAGCGGACCTCGGGGTCAGCCCCAGCATTTT. Its translation is CASSGPRGQPQHF.

This clonotype showed up just a few times. The chain is built from TRBV10-2 and TRBJ2-7, with TRBD2 matching 8 bases. The germline V gene encodes CDR1 WSHSY and CDR2 SAAADI. Trimming removed 7 bases from V and 0 bases from J; junction bases left unmatched: 5. The CDR3 runs to 14 residues. The CDR3 sequence: CASTGGTASYEQYF. The CDR3 DNA sequence: TGCGCCAGCACGGGGGGGACTGCCTCCTACGAGCAGTACTTC.

The CDR3 is CASSRGQGGTGAGELFF. In DNA form, the CDR3 reads TGTGCCAGCAGCCGAGGACAGGGAGGAACGGGGGCCGGGGAGCTGTTTTTT. V and J are TRBV5-8 and TRBJ2-2, with 8 bases lining up with TRBD1. V shed 4 bases, J shed 6 bases, and the junction held 14 bases outside the gene matches. CDR1 is SGHTS and CDR2 is YDEGEE in the germline V gene. CDR3 size: 17 residues.

The rearrangement uses TRBV7-9 and TRBJ1-5, with 8 bases identical to TRBD1. CDR3 size: 14 residues. In germline, CDR1 is SEHNR, CDR2 FQNEAQ (reference sequence). Trimming cost V 6 bases and J 3 bases; bases outside gene matches: 4. The CDR3 here is CASSHQGANQPQHF. In DNA form, the CDR3 reads TGTGCCAGCAGTCATCAGGGGGCCAATCAGCCCCAGCATTTT. The whole variable domain, remainder taken from reference TRBV7-9 and TRBJ1-5, is DTGVSQNPRHKITKRGQNVTFRCDPISEHNRLYWYRQTLGQGPEFLTYFQNEAQLEKSRLLSDRFSAERPKGSFSTLEIQRTEQGDSAMYLCASSHQGANQPQHFGDGTRLSIL.

This clonotype turned up a few times. This chain links TRBV5-6 with TRBJ2-7; TRBD2 aligns across 10 bases. This CDR3 contains 19 residues. V lost 1 base, J lost 0 bases, and 13 bases stayed unmatched. Germline lookup yields CDR1 SGHDT and CDR2 YYEEEE. The CDR3 region has the DNA TGTGCCAGCAGCTTGTCCGATCCCGGAGCGGGAGGGCCCTCCTACGAGCAGTACTTC. This sequence encodes CASSLSDPGAGGPSYEQYF. Full variable domain (remainder filled in from reference TRBV5-6 and TRBJ2-7): DAGVTQSPTHLIKTRGQQVTLRCSPKSGHDTVSWYQQALGQGPQFIFQYYEEEERQRGNFPDRFSGHQFPNYSSELNVNALLLGDSALYLCASSLSDPGAGGPSYEQYFGPGTRLTVT.

This clonotype occurred many times. J is TRBJ2-7 and V is TRBV6-1; TRBD2 is a possible D gene (6 bases). This CDR3 spans 13 amino acids. The V end lost 3 bases, the J end lost 1 base, and 7 bases lay between the germline ends. Germline V gene data show CDR1 as MNHNS and CDR2 as SASEGT. CDR3 amino acids: CASSEGGSYEQYF. The CDR3 DNA sequence: TGTGCCAGCAGTGAGGGGGGATCCTACGAGCAGTACTTC.

Many counts were recorded for this clonotype. The rearrangement links TRBV29-1 to TRBJ2-1; 12 bases map to TRBD2. The V segment lost 5 bases and the J segment 4 bases; nucleotides outside the gene matches: 9. Germline V gene lookup returns CDR1 SQVTM and CDR2 ANQGSEA. This CDR3 has 16 amino acids. CDR3 residues: CSVQGLAGGSYNEQFF. For the CDR3, the DNA is TGCAGCGTTCAAGGGCTAGCGGGAGGGTCGTACAATGAGCAGTTCTTC.

V usage is TRBV29-1 and J usage is TRBJ2-5, with 8 bases matching TRBD1. CDR3 size: 13 residues. Losses at the gene ends were 4 bases for V and 5 bases for J; bases not matched to a gene: 6. The germline CDR1 and CDR2 sequences are SQVTM and ANQGSEA. CDR3 amino acids: CSVGSGGRETQYF. CDR3 sequence (DNA): TGCAGCGTTGGTTCAGGGGGCCGCGAGACCCAGTACTTC.

This clonotype was seen a handful of times. The gene calls are TRBV2 and TRBJ1-2, with 7 bases aligning to TRBD1. The junction had 4 bases not matched to a gene; V was cut back by 0 bases and J by 3 bases. The CDR3 runs 15 residues. Per the germline V gene, CDR1 is SNHLY and CDR2 is FYNNEI. The CDR3: CASSEAEGTDYGYTF. The CDR3 DNA is TGTGCCAGCAGTGAAGCTGAAGGGACAGACTATGGCTACACCTTC.

The rearrangement joins TRBV29-1 to TRBJ2-7, with D tentatively TRBD1 (5 bases). The germline CDR1 and CDR2 sequences are SQVTM and ANQGSEA. The V gene lost 6 bases and the J gene lost 2 bases, with 17 bases spanning the gap. The CDR3 spans 14 residues. CDR3 amino acids: CSVARQYKPYEQYF. The CDR3 bases are TGCAGCGTCGCCAGACAGTACAAGCCCTACGAGCAGTACTTC.

The V gene is TRBV3-1, the J gene TRBJ2-1, with TRBD2 matching over 8 bases. V lost 1 base, J lost 7 bases, and 9 bases stayed unmatched. Germline lookup yields CDR1 LGHDT and CDR2 YNNKEL (reference sequence). The CDR3 has 16 amino acids. The CDR3 loop reads CASSQGLTSGANEQFF. The CDR3 DNA reads TGTGCCAGCAGCCAAGGTCTAACTAGCGGAGCGAATGAGCAGTTCTTC.